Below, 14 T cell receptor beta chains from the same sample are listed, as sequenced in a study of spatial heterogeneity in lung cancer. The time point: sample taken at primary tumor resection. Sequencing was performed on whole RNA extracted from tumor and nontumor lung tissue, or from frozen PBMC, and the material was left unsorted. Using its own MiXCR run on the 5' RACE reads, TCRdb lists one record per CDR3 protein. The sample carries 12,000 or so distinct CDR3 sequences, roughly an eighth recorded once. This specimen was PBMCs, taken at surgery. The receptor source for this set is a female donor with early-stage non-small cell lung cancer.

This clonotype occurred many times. DNA for the CDR3: TGTGCCAGCAGCTCTTGGTATTACGAGCAGTACTTC. Protein: CASSSWYYEQYF. The V gene is TRBV6-2 or TRBV6-3, the J gene TRBJ2-7; D unresolved. Trimming took off 6 bases at V and 4 bases at J, with 10 bases between the two ends. This CDR3 comprises 12 residues. Germline V lookup: CDR1 MNHEY, CDR2 SVGEGT.

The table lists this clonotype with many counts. CDR3 DNA: TGTGCCAGCAGCTTGGCCCGGGCCGTGCCCGGGAGGTCCTACAATGAGCAGTTCTTC. Translating gives CASSLARAVPGRSYNEQFF. This chain links TRBV5-5 with TRBJ2-1, with 7 bases aligning to TRBD2. Germline V lookup: CDR1 SGHKS, CDR2 YYEKEE (reference sequence). The junction had 13 bases not matched to a gene; V was cut back by 0 bases and J by 1 base. This CDR3 is built from 19 residues.

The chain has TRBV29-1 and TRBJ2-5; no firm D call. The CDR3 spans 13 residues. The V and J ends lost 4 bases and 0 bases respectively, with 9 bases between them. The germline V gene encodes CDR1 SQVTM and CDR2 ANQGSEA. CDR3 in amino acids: CSVGGENQETQYF. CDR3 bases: TGCAGCGTTGGTGGAGAGAACCAAGAGACCCAGTACTTC.

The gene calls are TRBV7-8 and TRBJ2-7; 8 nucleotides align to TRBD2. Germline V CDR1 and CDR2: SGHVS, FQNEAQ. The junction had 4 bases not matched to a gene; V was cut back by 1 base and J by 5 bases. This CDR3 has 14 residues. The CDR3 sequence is CASSLDGTRNEQYF. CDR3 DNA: TGTGCCAGCAGCTTAGACGGGACTAGAAACGAGCAGTACTTC.

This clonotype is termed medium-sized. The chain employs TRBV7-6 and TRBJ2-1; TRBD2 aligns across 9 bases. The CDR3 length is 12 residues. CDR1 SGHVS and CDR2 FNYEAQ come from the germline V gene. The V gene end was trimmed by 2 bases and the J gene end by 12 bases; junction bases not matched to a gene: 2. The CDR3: CASSLTAGGQFF. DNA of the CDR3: TGTGCCAGCAGCTTAACAGCGGGAGGGCAGTTCTTC. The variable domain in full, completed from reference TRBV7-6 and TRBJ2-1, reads GAGVSQSPRYKVTKRGQDVALRCDPISGHVSLYWYRQALGQGPEFLTYFNYEAQQDKSGLPNDRFSAERPEGSISTLTIQRTEQRDSAMYRCASSLTAGGQFFGPGTRLTVL.

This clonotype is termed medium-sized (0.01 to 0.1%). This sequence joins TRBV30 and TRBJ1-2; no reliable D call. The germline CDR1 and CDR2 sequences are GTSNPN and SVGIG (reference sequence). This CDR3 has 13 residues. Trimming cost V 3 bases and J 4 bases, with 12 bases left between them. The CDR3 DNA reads TGTGCCTGGAGCGCACAGACGAGCTATGGCTACACCTTC. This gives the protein CAWSAQTSYGYTF.

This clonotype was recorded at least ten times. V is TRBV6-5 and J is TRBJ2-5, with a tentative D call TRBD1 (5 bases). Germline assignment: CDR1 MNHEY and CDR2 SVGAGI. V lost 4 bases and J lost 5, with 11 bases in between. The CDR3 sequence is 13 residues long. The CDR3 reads CASSLGARETQYF. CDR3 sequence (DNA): TGTGCCAGCAGTTTAGGGGCTAGGGAGACCCAGTACTTC.

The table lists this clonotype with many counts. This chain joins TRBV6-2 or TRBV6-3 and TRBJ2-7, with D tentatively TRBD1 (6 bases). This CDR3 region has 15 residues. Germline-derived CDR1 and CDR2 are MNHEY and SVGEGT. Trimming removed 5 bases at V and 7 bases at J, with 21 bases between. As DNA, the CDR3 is TGTGCCAGCAGTGCTCCGGGACAACCTGTTGAAGAGCAGTACTTC. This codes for CASSAPGQPVEEQYF.

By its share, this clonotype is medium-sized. CDR3 amino acids: CASTQTSPPTADTQYF. As DNA, the CDR3 is TGTGCCAGCACCCAGACTAGCCCACCAACGGCAGATACGCAGTATTTT. The genes are TRBV6-2 or TRBV6-3 and TRBJ2-3; 7 nucleotides match TRBD2. Germline-derived CDR1 and CDR2 are MNHEY and SVGEGT. The CDR3 contains 16 residues. V was pared by 7 bases and J by 4 bases, with 14 bases of the junction left unmatched.

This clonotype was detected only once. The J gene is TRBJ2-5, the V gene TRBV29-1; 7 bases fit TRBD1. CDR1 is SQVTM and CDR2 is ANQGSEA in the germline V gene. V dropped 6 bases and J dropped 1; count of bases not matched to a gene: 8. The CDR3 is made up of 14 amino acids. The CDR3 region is CSVARDSLQETQYF. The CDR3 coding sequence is TGCAGCGTGGCCCGGGACAGTCTCCAAGAGACCCAGTACTTC.

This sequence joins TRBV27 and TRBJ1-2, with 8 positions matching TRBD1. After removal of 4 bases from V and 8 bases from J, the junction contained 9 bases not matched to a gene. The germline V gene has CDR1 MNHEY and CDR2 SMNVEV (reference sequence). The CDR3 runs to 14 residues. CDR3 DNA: TGTGCCAGCAGTTCCGGGACAGGTTCGAAAGGCTACACCTTC. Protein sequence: CASSSGTGSKGYTF.

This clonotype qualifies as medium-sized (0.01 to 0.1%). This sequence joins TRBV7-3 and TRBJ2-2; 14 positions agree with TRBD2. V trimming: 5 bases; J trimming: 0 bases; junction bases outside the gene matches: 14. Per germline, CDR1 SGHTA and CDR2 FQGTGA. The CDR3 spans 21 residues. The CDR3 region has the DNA TGTGCCAGCAGCCTTGGGACGCTGGGGACTAGCGGGAGAGCGAACACCGGGGAGCTGTTTTTT. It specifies CASSLGTLGTSGRANTGELFF.

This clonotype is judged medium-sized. The CDR3 region is CASSLGPGTYEQYF. In DNA form, the CDR3 reads TGTGCCAGCAGCTTAGGACCCGGAACCTACGAGCAGTACTTC. The rearrangement uses TRBV7-2 and TRBJ2-7; D is undetermined. Deletions cut 1 base from V and 2 bases from J, with 9 bases between. This CDR3 comprises 14 residues. Germline CDR1 SGHTA, CDR2 FQGNSA.

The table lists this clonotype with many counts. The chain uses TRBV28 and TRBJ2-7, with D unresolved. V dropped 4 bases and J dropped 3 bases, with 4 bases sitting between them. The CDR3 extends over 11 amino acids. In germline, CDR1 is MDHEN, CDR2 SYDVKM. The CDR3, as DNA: TGTGCCAGCAGTTCTAACTACGAGCAGTACTTC. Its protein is CASSSNYEQYF.